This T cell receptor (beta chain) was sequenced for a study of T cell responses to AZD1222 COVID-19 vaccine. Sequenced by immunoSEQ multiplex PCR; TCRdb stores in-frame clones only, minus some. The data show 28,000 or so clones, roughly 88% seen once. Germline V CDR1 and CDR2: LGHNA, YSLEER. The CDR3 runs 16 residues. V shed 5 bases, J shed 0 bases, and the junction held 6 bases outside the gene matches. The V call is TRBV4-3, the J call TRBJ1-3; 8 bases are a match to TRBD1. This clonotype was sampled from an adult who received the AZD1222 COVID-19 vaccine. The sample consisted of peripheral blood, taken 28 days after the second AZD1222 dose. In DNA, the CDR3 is TGCGCCAGCAGCTACGGACAGGGATTCTCTGGAAACACCATATATTTT. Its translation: CASSYGQGFSGNTIYF.